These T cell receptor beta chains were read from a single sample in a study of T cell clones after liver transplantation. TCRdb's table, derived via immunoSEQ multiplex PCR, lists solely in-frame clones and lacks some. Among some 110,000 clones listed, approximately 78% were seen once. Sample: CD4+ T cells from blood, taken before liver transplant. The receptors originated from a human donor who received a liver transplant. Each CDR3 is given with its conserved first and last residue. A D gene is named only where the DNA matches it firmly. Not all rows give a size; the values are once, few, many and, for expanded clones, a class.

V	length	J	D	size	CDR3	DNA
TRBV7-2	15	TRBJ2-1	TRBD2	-	CASSSQIAGVGEQFF	TGTGCCAGCAGCTCCCAGATAGCGGGAGTGGGTGAGCAGTTCTTC
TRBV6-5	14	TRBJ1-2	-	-	CASSLGGFPDGYTF	TGTGCCAGCAGCCTGGGCGGATTCCCCGATGGCTACACCTTC
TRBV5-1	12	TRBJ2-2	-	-	CASGRDTGELFF	TGCGCCAGCGGGAGAGACACCGGGGAGCTGTTTTTT
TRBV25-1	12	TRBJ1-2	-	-	CASSEVVYGYTF	TGTGCCAGCAGTGAGGTAGTCTATGGCTACACCTTC
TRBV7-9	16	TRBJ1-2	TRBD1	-	CASSLTRAQGDYGYTF	TGTGCCAGCAGCTTAACCCGGGCCCAGGGGGACTATGGCTACACCTTC
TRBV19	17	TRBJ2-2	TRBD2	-	CASSRGLAGGNTGELFF	TGTGCCAGTAGCCGAGGACTAGCGGGAGGGAACACCGGGGAGCTGTTTTTT
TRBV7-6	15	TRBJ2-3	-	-	CASTLFELSTDTQYF	TGTGCCAGCACCTTATTCGAATTGAGCACAGATACGCAGTATTTT
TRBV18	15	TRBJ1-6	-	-	CASSPPSGRSSPLHF	TGTGCCAGCTCACCACCTAGTGGGCGGAGTTCACCCCTCCACTTT
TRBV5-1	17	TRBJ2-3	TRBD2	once	CASSRGSGAGSTDTQYF	TGCGCCAGCAGCCGGGGGTCGGGAGCGGGAAGCACAGATACGCAGTATTTT
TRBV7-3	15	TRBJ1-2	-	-	CASSDGQRTNYGYTF	TGTGCCAGCAGCGACGGACAGCGTACTAACTATGGCTACACCTTC
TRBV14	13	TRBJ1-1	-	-	CASSRGQVFEAFF	TGTGCCAGCAGCCGGGGACAAGTTTTTGAAGCTTTCTTT
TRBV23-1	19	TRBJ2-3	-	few	CASSPSEGLAPAYTDTQYF	TGCGCCAGCAGTCCCTCGGAGGGGCTCGCCCCTGCTTACACAGATACGCAGTATTTT
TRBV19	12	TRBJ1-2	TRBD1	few	CASSWSGGGYTF	TGTGCCAGTAGTTGGTCAGGGGGTGGCTACACCTTC